This T cell receptor (beta chain) was profiled in a study of technical replicates of blood from a handful of donors. Produced via immunoSEQ multiplex PCR; TCRdb's table is partial and in-frame only. The sample holds 60,000 to 90,000 clones, roughly 90% seen once. The clonotype originates from a human donor in good health. The specimen was T cells isolated from PBMCs.

CDR3 sequence (DNA): TGCGCCAGCAGCTTGGCCGGTAGGGGTCCGGACACCGGGGAGCTGTTTTTT. Translated: CASSLAGRGPDTGELFF. V usage is TRBV5-1 and J usage is TRBJ2-2, with a weak D call TRBD1 (5 bases). V lost 0 bases, J lost 3 bases, and 15 bases lay in between. Germline CDR1 reads SGHRS; CDR2 reads YFSETQ. The CDR3 covers 17 residues.